The clone carrying this T cell receptor beta chain was found a few times. This entry is derived from a study of T cells in Graves' hyperthyroidism and ophthalmopathy. The CDR3 regions of TCR beta were amplified from RNA transcripts. An initial round of RT-PCR targeting the TCR CDR3 relied on the HTBI primer set. TCRdb reanalysed the multiplex PCR reads using MiXCR and keeps one entry per CDR3 protein. The sample lists under 350,000 distinct CDR3 sequences; about 18% were seen once. V was trimmed by 8 bases and J by 6 bases, leaving 13 bases between them. Germline V gene lookup returns CDR1 MNHNS and CDR2 SASEGT. This CDR3 comprises 12 residues.

This sequence originates from a woman between 50 and 59 years old with Graves' hyperthyroidism. Sequencing was done on a sample of blood. The chain is built from TRBV6-1 and TRBJ1-1; tentatively, D is TRBD1 (5 bases). The CDR3 spells CASDPGGAEAFF. The CDR3 DNA reads as TGTGCCAGCGATCCCGGAGGGGCTGAAGCTTTCTTT.